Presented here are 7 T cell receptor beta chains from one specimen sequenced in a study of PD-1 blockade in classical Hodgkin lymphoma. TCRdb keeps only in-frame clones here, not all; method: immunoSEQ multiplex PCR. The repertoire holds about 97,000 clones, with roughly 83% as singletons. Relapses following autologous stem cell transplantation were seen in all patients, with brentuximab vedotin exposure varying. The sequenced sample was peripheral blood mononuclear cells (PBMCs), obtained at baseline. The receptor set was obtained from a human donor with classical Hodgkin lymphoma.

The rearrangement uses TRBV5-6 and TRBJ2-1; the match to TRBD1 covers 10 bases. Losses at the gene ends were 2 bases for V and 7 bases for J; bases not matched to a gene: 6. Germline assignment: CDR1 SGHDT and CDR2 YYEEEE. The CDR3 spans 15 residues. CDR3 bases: TGTGCCAGCAGCTTCCCGGGACAGGGGAAGAATGAGCAGTTCTTC. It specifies CASSFPGQGKNEQFF.

The CDR3 bases are TGTGCCAGCAGCTCCTTTAGCGGGAGTTCCTACAATGAGCAGTTCTTC. Protein product: CASSSFSGSSYNEQFF. The chain combines TRBV7-9 with TRBJ2-1, with 9 bases lining up with TRBD2. The trim removed 4 bases at V and 1 base at J, leaving 5 bases unmatched. The CDR3 loop spans 16 amino acids. Germline V gene data show CDR1 as SEHNR and CDR2 as FQNEAQ (reference sequence).

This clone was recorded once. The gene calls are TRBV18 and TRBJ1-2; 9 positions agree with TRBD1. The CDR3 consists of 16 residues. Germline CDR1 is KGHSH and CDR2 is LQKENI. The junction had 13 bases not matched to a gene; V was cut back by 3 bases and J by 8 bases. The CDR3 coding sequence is TGTGCCAGCTCACCCCTGGACAGGGGAGCTACCATGGGCTACACCTTC. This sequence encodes CASSPLDRGATMGYTF. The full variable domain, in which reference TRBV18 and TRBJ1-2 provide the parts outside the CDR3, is NAGVMQNPRHLVRRRGQEARLRCSPMKGHSHVYWYRQLPEEGLKFMVYLQKENIIDESGMPKERFSAEFPKEGPSILRIQQVVRGDSAAYFCASSPLDRGATMGYTFGSGTRLTVV.

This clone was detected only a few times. The CDR3 bases are TGTGCCAGCAGCTTAAGAGGCCCCTACGAGCAGTACTTC. Its translation: CASSLRGPYEQYF. This chain joins TRBV7-4 and TRBJ2-7; D gene uncertain. The CDR3 has 13 residues. Trimming took 2 bases from V and 2 from J, leaving 7 bases between them. Germline V CDR1 and CDR2: SGHVT, SQSDAQ.

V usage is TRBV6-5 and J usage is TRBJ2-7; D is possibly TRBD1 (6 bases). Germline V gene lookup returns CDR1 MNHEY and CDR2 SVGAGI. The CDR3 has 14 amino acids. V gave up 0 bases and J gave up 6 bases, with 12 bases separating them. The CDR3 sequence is CASSYSTGISEQYF. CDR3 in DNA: TGTGCCAGCAGTTACTCCACAGGGATCTCCGAGCAGTACTTC.

CDR3 in amino acids: CASSPPLTTETQYF. For the CDR3, the DNA is TGTGCCAGCAGCCCCCCCCTGACTACAGAGACCCAGTACTTC. V gene TRBV7-2 combines with J gene TRBJ2-5; possible D gene TRBD2, 5 bases. The CDR3 is 14 amino acids. The germline V and J ends were trimmed by 5 bases and 4 bases, with 14 bases remaining between them. CDR1 and CDR2 (germline): SGHTA, FQGNSA.

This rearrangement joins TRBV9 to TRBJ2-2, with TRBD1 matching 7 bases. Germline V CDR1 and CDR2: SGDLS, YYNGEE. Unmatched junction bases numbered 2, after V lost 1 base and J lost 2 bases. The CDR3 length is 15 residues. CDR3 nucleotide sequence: TGTGCCAGCAGCGTATGGGACAGAAACACCGGGGAGCTGTTTTTT. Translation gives CASSVWDRNTGELFF.